This TCR beta chain was sequenced for a study of prognosis after radiotherapy for stage I lung cancer (dated by TCRdb to the early 2020s). For context, the study as a whole: Between early 2018 and January 2019, more than 15 stage I NSCLC patients were enrolled in Nanjing, China. Roughly 5 patients had oligometastatic NSCLC after surgical resection of the primary tumor, and roughly 13 had newly diagnosed primary stage I lung tumors. Every patient was regarded as medically inoperable, because of comorbidities in 11 to 13 cases and refusal of surgery in roughly 7 cases. The cohort was made up of 13 men and more than 5 women, with a median age of approximately 74 years and an age range of roughly 50 to 95 years. On tumor histology, roughly 12 patients had adenocarcinoma and about seven had squamous cell carcinoma. SBRT was given in 3 to 5 fractions with a biologically effective dose of at least 100 Gy, using image-guided IMRT or VMAT. In every patient, SBRT was given without any concurrent therapy. After SBRT, distant metastases developed in about 20% of the 19 patients at a median of approximately seven months, while the remaining 15 patients had no significant progression. Peripheral blood TCR beta repertoires were profiled in stage I NSCLC patients before and after stereotactic body radiotherapy, and the study then linked these repertoires to distant failure. For each of the 20 or so patients, one blood sample was taken before SBRT and one after, so the study sequenced about 38 samples in total. The investigation overall reported the following: No adjustment for multiple comparisons was applied to any of the reported P values. Post-SBRT Shannon entropy and its change from baseline were lower in patients who developed distant metastases; baseline Shannon entropy was not associated with metastases. The study was limited by its small cohort and short follow-up, and the findings require independent validation. TRBV and TRBJ usage frequencies reportedly varied with metastasis status, involving two V genes at baseline and fewer than 10 V and two J genes after SBRT. No determination of tumor specificity was made for expanded TCR clones. After SBRT, the count of unique TCR clones dropped from a median of roughly 9,300 beforehand to 6,500 to 7,500 afterward (Wilcoxon paired P=0.011).

Two rounds of multiplex PCR on genomic DNA were used to amplify the TCR beta CDR3 region. The first PCR round used primers specific to each TRBV and TRBJ gene, with sequences filed in Chinese patent CN105087789A. Universal primers were used in the second round of PCR. The Roche High Pure PCR Template Preparation Kit was used to extract genomic DNA from frozen PBMCs. An Illumina HiSeq 3000 was used to sequence the libraries paired-end with 151 bp reads. Turning to the authors' computational methods: CutAdapt was used to remove raw reads lacking the multiplex PCR primer sequences. PEAR was used to merge high-quality paired reads into contigs. MiXCR assigned TRB V, D and J gene segments to each contig by aligning to reference sequences. CDR3 sequences were clustered by base quality and sequence similarity to remove sequencing errors. Shannon entropy normalized by the natural log of productive TCR sequence number was used as the measure of diversity. Clonality was defined as one minus Shannon entropy divided by the natural log of the number of unique clonotypes. The Youden index of ROC curves was used to select progression-free survival cut-offs for repertoire metrics, and analyses were performed in R 3.5.3. TCRdb reworked the public reads: Q25 trimming with fastp, MiXCR clone assembly, productive beta chains retained. Records with the same CDR3 protein are collapsed into one entry carrying the most frequent genes and DNA. For this entry, the V and J calls and clone size follow TCRdb and not the study's own pipeline. Within this sample are 20,000 to 30,000 distinct CDR3 sequences, with about 40% of them counted one time only. The ten top clones hold 20% to 25% of the sample.

All patients had node-negative disease on CT and PET/CT, and none had a history of other malignancies or had previously received chemotherapy or radiotherapy. At each of two time points, roughly 6.3 milliliters of peripheral venous blood were collected in EDTA tubes. Ficoll-Paque Plus density-gradient centrifugation was used to isolate PBMCs. Right after collection, samples were kept at -80 degrees C until analysis. This clonotype was seen ten or more times. This clone's antigen is unknown. Base qualities are not at hand, and no much larger clone is one base apart. Including cysteine and phenylalanine, the CDR3 has 18 amino acids. Only the CDR3 region is kept as DNA, spanning 54 bases read in frame from base 1. Ends trimmed: V by 0 bases, J by 3 bases; bases unmatched to a gene: 14. The germline V gene sets CDR1 to SGDLS and CDR2 to YYNGEE.

The input for sequencing was PBMCs, taken before or after stereotactic body radiation therapy (not recorded which). The chain is encoded by TRBV9 joined to TRBJ2-5; 7 middle bases align to TRBD2. The clonotype comes from a donor aged 50 or older with non-small cell lung cancer. This receptor has the CDR3 CASSVDGGDDGGEETQYF. The nucleotides read TGTGCCAGCAGCGTAGATGGGGGGGACGATGGAGGAGAAGAGACCCAGTACTTC.